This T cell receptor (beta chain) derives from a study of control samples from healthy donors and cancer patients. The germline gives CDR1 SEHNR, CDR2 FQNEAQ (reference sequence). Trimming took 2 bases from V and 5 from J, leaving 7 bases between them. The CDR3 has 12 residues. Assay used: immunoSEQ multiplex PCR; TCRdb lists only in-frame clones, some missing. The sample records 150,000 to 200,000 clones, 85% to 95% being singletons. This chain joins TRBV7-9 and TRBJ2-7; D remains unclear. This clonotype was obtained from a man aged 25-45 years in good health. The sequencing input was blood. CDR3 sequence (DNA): TGTGCCAGCAGCTTACGAACCAACGAGCAGTACTTC. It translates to CASSLRTNEQYF. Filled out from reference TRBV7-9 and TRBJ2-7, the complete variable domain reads DTGVSQNPRHKITKRGQNVTFRCDPISEHNRLYWYRQTLGQGPEFLTYFQNEAQLEKSRLLSDRFSAERPKGSFSTLEIQRTEQGDSAMYLCASSLRTNEQYFGPGTRLTVT.